What follows are 24 T cell receptor beta chains derived from one specimen sequenced in a study of CD8 T cells in Susac syndrome. The RNA input was about 0.5 to 1 ug, and it was reverse transcribed with random hexamers. TCRdb reanalysed the immunoSEQ multiplex PCR reads using MiXCR and keeps one entry per CDR3 protein. This table holds approximately 120,000 distinct CDR3 sequences, around 97% found once. The sequencing input was CD4+ T cells from PBMCs. The receptors here all came from a human donor in good health.

This chain connects TRBV18 to TRBJ2-6, with 11 bases matching TRBD2. This CDR3 spans 18 amino acids. J gave up 0 bases and V 4 bases, and 5 bases lay outside the gene matches. CDR1 is KGHSH, CDR2 LQKENI, per germline. This chain's CDR3 is CASSLSGTSGSGANVLTF. As DNA, the CDR3 is TGTGCCAGCTCACTCTCCGGGACTAGCGGCTCTGGGGCCAACGTCCTGACTTTC.

The V and J genes are TRBV5-1 and TRBJ2-2; 11 bases are shared with TRBD2. Germline V CDR1 and CDR2: SGHRS, YFSETQ. This CDR3 comprises 18 residues. Trimming cost V 0 bases and J 3 bases; bases outside gene matches: 7. The CDR3 reads CASSLGLLAGVDTGELFF. The CDR3 DNA reads as TGCGCCAGCAGCTTGGGGCTACTAGCGGGAGTTGACACCGGGGAGCTGTTTTTT. Together with reference TRBV5-1 and TRBJ2-2, the CDR3 gives the full variable domain: KAGVTQTPRYLIKTRGQQVTLSCSPISGHRSVSWYQQTPGQGLQFLFEYFSETQRNKGNFPGRFSGRQFSNSRSEMNVSTLELGDSALYLCASSLGLLAGVDTGELFFGEGSRLTVL.

The chain combines TRBV7-2 with TRBJ1-5; D call uncertain. CDR1 SGHTA and CDR2 FQGNSA come from the germline V gene. Between the trimmed V and J ends, which lost 3 bases and 0 bases, there was a span of 6 bases. CDR3 size: 14 residues. The CDR3 loop reads CASSLAYSNQPQHF. DNA of the CDR3: TGTGCCAGCAGCTTGGCTTATAGCAATCAGCCCCAGCATTTT.

The rearrangement uses TRBV18 and TRBJ1-1, with D possibly being TRBD1 (6 bases). Germline V gene data show CDR1 as KGHSH and CDR2 as LQKENI. The CDR3 has 12 residues. V gave up 5 bases and J gave up 7 bases, with 11 bases separating them. The CDR3, as DNA: TGTGCCAGCTCAGTACAGGGAAATGAAGCTTTCTTT. It translates to CASSVQGNEAFF.

CDR3 nucleotides: TGTGCCAGCAGCCCTACAGTGCGTGGCACTGAAGCTTTCTTT. Translating gives CASSPTVRGTEAFF. This sequence joins TRBV12-3 or TRBV12-4 and TRBJ1-1; D gene ambiguous. Trimming left V 6 bases short and J 4 bases short, with 15 bases between. The CDR3 extends over 14 amino acids.

This chain uses TRBV14 with TRBJ2-2; D is unresolved. The CDR3 consists of 13 residues. The V and J ends lost 4 bases and 8 bases respectively, with 11 bases between them. Germline V gene data show CDR1 as SGHDN and CDR2 as FVKESK. The CDR3 protein is CASSPPWVGELFF. The CDR3 coding sequence is TGTGCCAGCAGCCCCCCTTGGGTTGGGGAGCTGTTTTTT.

J is TRBJ2-7 and V is TRBV15, with D possibly TRBD1 on 6 matching bases. Per the germline V gene, CDR1 is LNHNV and CDR2 is YYDKDF (reference sequence). The CDR3 runs to 15 residues. V lost 0 bases and J 4 bases, leaving 13 bases between the germline ends. Here the CDR3 DNA reads TGTGCCACCAGCAGAGAGGCAGGGGCCGTTTACGAGCAGTACTTC. It yields the protein CATSREAGAVYEQYF.

V is TRBV4-1 and J is TRBJ1-1, with D unresolved. V gave up 0 bases and J gave up 0 bases, with 11 bases separating them. This CDR3 region has 16 residues. Germline-derived CDR1 and CDR2 are MGHRA and YSYEKL. In DNA, the CDR3 is TGCGCCAGCAGCCAAGATGTTGAACGGTTGAACACTGAAGCTTTCTTT. Protein product: CASSQDVERLNTEAFF.

J is TRBJ2-3 and V is TRBV7-3, with D maybe TRBD2 (6 bases). The CDR3 contains 15 residues. V was pared by 5 bases and J by 6 bases, with 18 bases between. Germline V gives CDR1 SGHTA, CDR2 FQGTGA. The CDR3 region is CASSHGTPYGDTQYF. The CDR3 nucleotides read TGTGCCAGCAGCCACGGGACTCCTTACGGGGATACGCAGTATTTT.

The chain uses TRBV3-1 and TRBJ1-3; a possible D gene is TRBD1 (5 bases). The CDR3 is made up of 13 amino acids. The V gene's germline CDR1 is LGHDT and CDR2 YNNKEL (reference sequence). V was shortened by 4 bases and J by 4 bases, with 8 bases between the two germline ends. The CDR3 loop reads CASSRREGNTIYF. The CDR3 DNA follows: TGTGCCAGCAGCCGCAGGGAGGGAAACACCATATATTTT. Filled out from reference TRBV3-1 and TRBJ1-3, the complete variable domain reads DTAVSQTPKYLVTQMGNDKSIKCEQNLGHDTMYWYKQDSKKFLKIMFSYNNKELIINETVPNRFSPKSPDKAHLNLHINSLELGDSAVYFCASSRREGNTIYFGEGSWLTVV.

The CDR3 sequence: CATSGKETQYF. CDR3 sequence (DNA): TGTGCCACCTCAGGCAAAGAGACCCAGTACTTC. V gene TRBV6-1 combines with J gene TRBJ2-5; D is uncertain. The CDR3 sequence is 11 residues long. V was clipped by 10 bases and J by 3 bases, with 9 bases between them. Germline CDR1 MNHNS, CDR2 SASEGT.

J is TRBJ2-7 and V is TRBV18; 10 bases align to TRBD2. With 1 base clipped from V and 6 bases from J, the junction kept 3 bases outside the gene matches. CDR1 KGHSH and CDR2 LQKENI come from the germline V gene. This CDR3 is 14 amino acids long. The CDR3 protein is CASSPLGLAAEQYF. CDR3 DNA: TGTGCCAGCTCACCACTCGGACTAGCGGCCGAGCAGTACTTC.

The V call is TRBV24-1, the J call TRBJ2-7, with 7 positions matching TRBD2. The CDR3 runs to 13 residues. V was pared by 4 bases and J by 5 bases, with 4 bases of the junction left unmatched. CDR1 is KGHDR, CDR2 SFDVKD, per germline. The CDR3 coding sequence is TGTGCCACCAGTGACCCACTAGCGAACGAGCAGTACTTC. Translated, it gives CATSDPLANEQYF.

The chain recombines TRBV19 with TRBJ2-4; no definite D call. Germline assignment: CDR1 LNHDA and CDR2 SQIVND (reference sequence). Trimming left V 3 bases short and J 0 bases short, with 12 bases between. The CDR3 has 16 residues. The CDR3 coding sequence is TGTGCCAGTAGTATGTATCCCAGGCAAGCCAAAAACATTCAGTACTTC. Protein product: CASSMYPRQAKNIQYF.

The rearrangement joins TRBV29-1 to TRBJ1-2, with 7 bases aligning to TRBD1. The CDR3 is 12 residues long. V dropped 6 bases and J dropped 4; count of bases not matched to a gene: 5. Germline loops: CDR1 SQVTM, CDR2 ANQGSEA. In nucleotides, the CDR3 is TGCAGCGTCCGGGGACAGTCCTATGGCTACACCTTC. As protein: CSVRGQSYGYTF.

In DNA form, the CDR3 reads TGTGCCAGCAGCCCAGGGGACAGATACATGAACACTGAAGCTTTCTTT. This translates into CASSPGDRYMNTEAFF. The chain couples TRBV9 to TRBJ1-1; 7 nucleotides align to TRBD1. Looked up from germline, CDR1 is SGDLS and CDR2 is YYNGEE. The CDR3 consists of 16 residues. Germline trimming cut 4 bases from V and 0 bases from J; bases unmatched to any gene: 9. The variable domain in full, with the rest retrieved from reference TRBV9 and TRBJ1-1, is DSGVTQTPKHLITATGQRVTLRCSPRSGDLSVYWYQQSLDQGLQFLIQYYNGEERAKGNILERFSAQQFPDLHSELNLSSLELGDSALYFCASSPGDRYMNTEAFFGQGTRLTVV.

V usage is TRBV19 and J usage is TRBJ1-1; the match to TRBD1 covers 8 bases. This CDR3 has 14 residues. Germline trimming cut 8 bases from V and 5 bases from J; bases unmatched to any gene: 10. Germline V gene sequence: CDR1 LNHDA, CDR2 SQIVND (reference sequence). The CDR3 DNA reads TGTGCCAGTGGGGGACAGGTGAGGCAGACTGAAGCTTTCTTT. It encodes CASGGQVRQTEAFF.

In regard to this clonotype: An end of the junction does not agree with germline; a read error may underlie this. The genes are TRBV12-5 and TRBJ2-6; D may match TRBD1 or TRBD2 (5 bases each). The CDR3 extends over 16 amino acids. CDR1 is LGHNT, CDR2 FRNRAP, per germline. The CDR3 sequence is CASGLDVGAGANILTF. The DNA of the CDR3 is TGTGCTAGTGGTTTGGACGTAGGCGCCGGGGCCAACATCCTGACTTTC.

V gene TRBV20-1 combines with J gene TRBJ2-5; a possible D gene is TRBD2 (6 bases). V shed 5 bases and J shed 1 base, with 11 bases lying between them. Germline V CDR1 and CDR2: DFQATT, SNEGSKA (reference sequence). The length of the CDR3 is 13 residues. CDR3 in amino acids: CSAQGLAQETQYF. CDR3 DNA sequence: TGCAGTGCTCAGGGACTGGCCCAAGAGACCCAGTACTTC.

This chain uses TRBV6-5 with TRBJ2-2; a weak D match, TRBD2 (6 bases). The CDR3 covers 15 residues. Germline-derived CDR1 and CDR2 are MNHEY and SVGAGI. Trimming left V 7 bases short and J 7 bases short, with 19 bases between. The CDR3 is CASNGLGEAGGELFF. In DNA form, the CDR3 reads TGTGCCAGCAACGGGTTAGGGGAAGCGGGCGGGGAGCTGTTTTTT.

The V gene is TRBV29-1, the J gene TRBJ2-3; 7 bases are a match to TRBD1. Germline loops: CDR1 SQVTM, CDR2 ANQGSEA. V trimming: 6 bases; J trimming: 2 bases; junction bases outside the gene matches: 8. This CDR3 has 14 amino acids. CDR3 protein: CSVLVRGNTDTQYF. The CDR3, as DNA: TGCAGCGTGCTGGTCAGGGGGAACACAGATACGCAGTATTTT.

The chain carries TRBV3-1 and TRBJ1-4, with TRBD1 as a possible D gene (6 bases). The germline gives CDR1 LGHDT, CDR2 YNNKEL (reference sequence). The V end lost 0 bases, the J end lost 5 bases, and 16 bases lay between the germline ends. This CDR3 is built from 17 residues. The CDR3 DNA follows: TGTGCCAGCAGCCAAGAAAGGGGGAAAAACCGGAATGAAAAACTGTTTTTT. It is translated as CASSQERGKNRNEKLFF.

This rearrangement joins TRBV12-3 or TRBV12-4 to TRBJ2-1; tentatively, D is TRBD1 (5 bases). This CDR3 has 16 residues. Trimming stripped 8 bases from V and 5 bases from J, with 22 bases between. CDR3: CASAGGALYVDNEQFF. Written as DNA, the CDR3 is TGTGCCAGCGCAGGTGGGGCCCTATATGTCGACAATGAGCAGTTCTTC.

This chain uses TRBV3-1 with TRBJ1-2; D gene uncertain. V shed 0 bases and J shed 4 bases, with 18 bases lying between them. The CDR3 extends over 17 amino acids. The germline V gene has CDR1 LGHDT and CDR2 YNNKEL (reference sequence). DNA of the CDR3: TGTGCCAGCAGCCAAGATGGCAGGCAGCCCCCTCCCTATGGCTACACCTTC. Amino acid sequence: CASSQDGRQPPPYGYTF.